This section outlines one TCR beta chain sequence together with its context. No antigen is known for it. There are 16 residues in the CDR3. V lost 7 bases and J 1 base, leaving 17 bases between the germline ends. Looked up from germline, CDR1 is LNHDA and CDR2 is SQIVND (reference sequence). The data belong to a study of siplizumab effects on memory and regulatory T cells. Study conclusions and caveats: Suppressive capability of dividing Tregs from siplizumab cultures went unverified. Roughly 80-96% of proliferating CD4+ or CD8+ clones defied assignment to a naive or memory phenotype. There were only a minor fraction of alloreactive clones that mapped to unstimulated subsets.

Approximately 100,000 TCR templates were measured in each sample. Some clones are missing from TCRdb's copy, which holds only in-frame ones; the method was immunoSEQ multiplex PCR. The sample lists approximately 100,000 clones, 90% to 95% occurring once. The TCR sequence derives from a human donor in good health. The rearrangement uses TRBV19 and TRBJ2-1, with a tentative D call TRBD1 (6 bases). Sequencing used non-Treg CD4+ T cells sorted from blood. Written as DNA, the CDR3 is TGTGCCAGTATGGGGGCAACACCAGAATCCTACAATGAGCAGTTCTTC. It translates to CASMGATPESYNEQFF.